A selection of T cell receptor beta chains follows, all from one sample in a study of shared clonotypes between healthy human individuals. This table comes from immunoSEQ multiplex PCR, and its TCRdb copy is limited to in-frame clones, with some not included. The data contain around 580,000 clones, 95% to 98% of them singletons. The sample taken for sequencing was naive CD8+ T cells sorted from blood. The receptors come from a man aged 25-40 years in good health. The CDR3 runs from the conserved cysteine through the conserved F or W. A D gene is named only where the DNA matches it firmly. Clone size is given for some rows only: seen once, a few or many times, or a class if the clone is expanded.

-	once	TRBJ2-1	TRBV7-9	CASSLPDRYNEQFF	TGTGCCAGCAGCCTCCCGGACCGATACAATGAGCAGTTCTTC
TRBD2	-	TRBJ2-7	TRBV27	CASSLAGAHEQYF	TGTGCCAGCAGTTTAGCGGGAGCCCACGAGCAGTACTTC
-	-	TRBJ2-2	TRBV10-3	CAIRTAGPGELFF	TGTGCGATCAGAACAGCAGGACCCGGGGAGCTGTTTTTT
TRBD2	-	TRBJ2-1	TRBV19	CASSIVTSGHEQFF	TGTGCCAGTAGTATAGTGACTAGCGGCCATGAGCAGTTCTTC
TRBD1	-	TRBJ2-7	TRBV5-1	CASSLARQGAVYEQYF	TGCGCCAGCAGCTTGGCTCGACAGGGGGCGGTGTACGAGCAGTACTTC
-	-	TRBJ2-1	TRBV7-7	CASSFSSGGSDEQFF	TGTGCCAGCAGCTTTTCAAGCGGAGGCTCCGATGAGCAGTTCTTC
TRBD1	-	TRBJ2-5	TRBV5-5	CASKLGESGGETQYF	TGTGCCAGCAAGCTTGGGGAGTCAGGGGGTGAGACCCAGTACTTC
TRBD2	-	TRBJ2-5	TRBV18	CASSPYLADGETQYF	TGTGCCAGCTCACCGTACCTAGCGGATGGGGAGACCCAGTACTTC
TRBD1	-	TRBJ1-2	TRBV5-6	CASSFGRGKFVRANYGYTF	TGTGCCAGCAGCTTCGGCAGGGGGAAGTTTGTTCGGGCTAACTATGGCTACACCTTC
TRBD1	-	TRBJ1-1	TRBV4-3	CASSQDWWDREAFF	TGCGCCAGCAGCCAAGATTGGTGGGACAGAGAAGCTTTCTTT
-	-	TRBJ2-7	TRBV5-4	CASSLAADEQYF	TGTGCCAGCAGCTTGGCAGCTGACGAGCAGTACTTC
-	-	TRBJ2-1	TRBV2	CASSERGYEQFF	TGTGCCAGCAGTGAACGAGGGTATGAGCAGTTCTTC
TRBD2	-	TRBJ2-7	TRBV11-2	CASSLVTSGSSYEQYF	TGTGCCAGCAGCTTAGTGACTAGCGGCAGCTCCTACGAGCAGTACTTC
TRBD2	-	TRBJ2-7	TRBV5-1	CASRPGLAGLNYYEQYF	TGCGCCAGCAGGCCCGGACTAGCGGGACTCAACTACTACGAGCAGTACTTC
-	-	TRBJ2-3	TRBV11-2	CASSLERSGDITDTQYF	TGTGCCAGCAGCTTAGAGAGAAGCGGTGATATCACAGATACGCAGTATTTT
TRBD1	-	TRBJ2-7	TRBV25-1	CASSAGTGYEQYF	TGTGCCAGCAGTGCCGGGACAGGGTACGAGCAGTACTTC
-	-	TRBJ2-3	TRBV5-4	CASSLDGGAGTDTQYF	TGTGCCAGCAGCTTAGATGGGGGAGCGGGTACAGATACGCAGTATTTT
-	-	TRBJ2-5	TRBV9	CASSATSETQYF	TGTGCCAGCAGCGCAACTTCCGAGACCCAGTACTTC
TRBD1	-	TRBJ2-3	TRBV29-1	CSGDRNTDTQYF	TGCAGCGGGGACAGAAACACAGATACGCAGTATTTT
-	-	TRBJ2-7	TRBV20-1	CSASSEYEQYF	TGCAGTGCTAGTTCCGAGTACGAGCAGTACTTC
TRBD1	-	TRBJ1-2	TRBV7-9	CASSLASRQGQSYGYTF	TGTGCCAGCAGCTTAGCGTCTCGACAGGGGCAGAGCTATGGCTACACCTTC
-	-	TRBJ2-5	TRBV20-1	CSARPGTQYF	TGCAGTGCTAGGCCCGGTACCCAGTACTTC
TRBD1	-	TRBJ2-6	TRBV15	CATSSPGQLSGANVLTF	TGTGCCACCAGCAGCCCGGGACAGCTCTCTGGGGCCAACGTCCTGACTTTC
TRBD1	-	TRBJ2-7	TRBV4-1	CASRRTGDDEQYF	TGCGCCAGCAGACGAACAGGGGACGACGAGCAGTACTTC
-	once	TRBJ1-1	TRBV5-6	CASRGYGNTEAFF	TGTGCCAGCAGGGGGTACGGGAACACTGAAGCTTTCTTT